The 29 T cell receptor beta chains below all came from one sample that was sequenced in a study of shared T cell receptors in the human thymus. This table comes from immunoSEQ multiplex PCR, and its TCRdb copy is limited to in-frame clones, with some not included. Of 700,000 or so clones detected, roughly 88% appear once; the ten largest clones hold roughly 0.01%. The sample was also reused in another study, on human thymus T cells.

Sequences were obtained from thymocytes. The source is a girl less than two years old with a congenital heart defect.

The chain joins TRBV10-2 to TRBJ1-1, with D tentatively TRBD1 (6 bases). V was cut by 3 bases and J by 0 bases, with 8 bases left in between. CDR1 is WSHSY, CDR2 SAAADI, per germline. The CDR3 consists of 14 residues. CDR3 loop: CASSDGQLNTEAFF. DNA of the CDR3: TGCGCCAGCAGTGACGGACAGTTGAACACTGAAGCTTTCTTT.

This clone was seen once. The gene calls are TRBV9 and TRBJ2-2; possible D gene TRBD1, 6 bases. The CDR3 runs to 14 residues. Trimming took 0 bases from V and 7 from J, leaving 10 bases between them. Germline assignment: CDR1 SGDLS and CDR2 YYNGEE. CDR3 in DNA: TGTGCCAGCAGCGTAGAGAGGGGGATCGGGGAGCTGTTTTTT. It is translated as CASSVERGIGELFF.

V and J are TRBV7-2 and TRBJ1-2, with TRBD1 matching over 7 bases. V shed 0 bases, J shed 8 bases, and the junction held 15 bases outside the gene matches. The CDR3 is made up of 17 amino acids. Germline V CDR1 and CDR2: SGHTA, FQGNSA. The CDR3 sequence is CASSLAAPRDRCPGYTF. Written as DNA, the CDR3 is TGTGCCAGCAGCTTAGCTGCGCCGCGGGACAGATGTCCCGGCTACACCTTC.

In this sample, this clone turned up a few times. The CDR3 here is CASSEARRLADGEQYF. The CDR3 bases are TGTGCCAGCAGTGAAGCGCGCAGACTAGCGGATGGGGAGCAGTACTTC. This sequence joins TRBV6-1 and TRBJ2-7; 9 bases match TRBD2. Looked up from germline, CDR1 is MNHNS and CDR2 is SASEGT. CDR3 length equals 16 residues. V was clipped by 0 bases and J by 7 bases; unmatched bases: 10.

The V and J genes are TRBV12-5 and TRBJ2-7, with 7 bases lining up with TRBD1. Germline loops: CDR1 LGHNT, CDR2 FRNRAP. The CDR3 has 15 residues. Losses at the gene ends were 1 base for V and 7 bases for J; bases not matched to a gene: 10. This CDR3 reads CASGLESDPTGEQYF. CDR3 DNA: TGTGCTAGTGGTTTGGAATCCGATCCGACAGGGGAGCAGTACTTC.

This chain links TRBV13 with TRBJ2-7; 7 bases line up with TRBD1. Germline trimming cut 5 bases from V and 5 bases from J; bases unmatched to any gene: 15. The CDR3 contains 16 residues. Germline CDR1 PRHDT, CDR2 FYEKMQ (reference sequence). CDR3 residues: CASSEPTTRGPHEQYF. Here the CDR3 DNA reads TGTGCCAGCAGCGAACCGACGACGAGGGGGCCCCACGAGCAGTACTTC.

The J gene is TRBJ2-7, the V gene TRBV9; D is possibly TRBD1 (5 bases). CDR3 length: 15 residues. V shed 3 bases and J shed 3 bases, with 16 bases lying between them. Germline values: CDR1 SGDLS, CDR2 YYNGEE. CDR3 sequence reads: CASSAQQERGYEQYF. Here the CDR3 DNA reads TGTGCCAGCAGCGCCCAACAGGAAAGGGGCTACGAGCAGTACTTC.

The gene calls are TRBV5-1 and TRBJ1-1, with D tentatively TRBD1 (6 bases). V lost 4 bases and J 0 bases, leaving 13 bases between the germline ends. The CDR3 is made up of 15 amino acids. Germline CDR1 SGHRS, CDR2 YFSETQ. In DNA, the CDR3 is TGCGCCAGCAGCCGCGGGGGGGCCTTGAACACTGAAGCTTTCTTT. Residues: CASSRGGALNTEAFF.

This clone has just one count. The chain couples TRBV5-1 to TRBJ1-2; D possibly corresponds to TRBD1 (6 bases). Trimming removed 2 bases at V and 4 bases at J, with 15 bases between. The CDR3 spans 15 residues. CDR1 SGHRS and CDR2 YFSETQ come from the germline V gene. For the CDR3, the DNA is TGCGCCAGCAGCTTAAACAGGGATTTCGGCTATGGCTACACCTTC. It translates to CASSLNRDFGYGYTF.

The V and J genes are TRBV5-4 and TRBJ2-7; tentatively, D is TRBD1 (5 bases). V was trimmed by 0 bases and J by 0 bases, leaving 13 bases between them. The CDR3 covers 16 residues. Germline V gene data show CDR1 as SGHNT and CDR2 as YYREEE (reference sequence). CDR3 in DNA: TGTGCCAGCAGCTTGGCTGGGGCCTTGAGCTCCTACGAGCAGTACTTC. Translating it yields CASSLAGALSSYEQYF.

The chain has TRBV6-1 and TRBJ2-7; TRBD1 agrees at 9 bases. The V gene's germline CDR1 is MNHNS and CDR2 SASEGT. This CDR3 is built from 15 residues. J was trimmed by 6 bases and V by 2 bases; bases with no gene match: 8. The CDR3 DNA reads as TGTGCCAGCAGTGAACGACAGGGGGAAGAGGGCGAGCAGTACTTC. Protein product: CASSERQGEEGEQYF.

The rearrangement links TRBV4-3 to TRBJ1-1; TRBD1 is a possible D gene (6 bases). V lost 0 bases to trimming and J lost 1 base, with 21 bases between them. The CDR3 is 19 residues long. The germline V gene encodes CDR1 LGHNA and CDR2 YSLEER. CDR3 bases: TGCGCCAGCAGCCAAGATGTTCTTTCGAGGGGGAGAGAGAACACTGAAGCTTTCTTT. This codes for CASSQDVLSRGRENTEAFF.

V is TRBV6-4 and J is TRBJ2-1, with TRBD2 matching over 11 bases. This CDR3 comprises 11 residues. Germline V gene sequence: CDR1 MRHNA, CDR2 SNTAGT. The ends lost 7 bases at V and 14 bases at J; junction bases unmatched: 4. The CDR3 loop reads CASILAGGEFF. In nucleotides, the CDR3 is TGTGCCAGCATCTTAGCGGGGGGGGAGTTCTTC.

This chain joins TRBV9 and TRBJ2-7; no reliable D call. CDR1 SGDLS and CDR2 YYNGEE come from the germline V gene. The CDR3 spans 10 residues. Trimming left V 2 bases short and J 9 bases short, with 6 bases between. The CDR3 sequence is CASSVRRQYF. CDR3 sequence (DNA): TGTGCCAGCAGCGTGAGAAGGCAGTACTTC.

The chain carries TRBV5-1 and TRBJ1-1, with 8 bases aligning to TRBD1. CDR1 is SGHRS and CDR2 is YFSETQ in the germline V gene. The CDR3 loop spans 17 amino acids. The trim removed 2 bases at V and 0 bases at J, leaving 9 bases unmatched. CDR3 nucleotide sequence: TGCGCCAGCAGCTTCAACTCCGGGACAGGAATGAACACTGAAGCTTTCTTT. It translates to CASSFNSGTGMNTEAFF.

The chain employs TRBV7-2 and TRBJ1-1; weak D call: TRBD1 (6 bases). Germline assignment: CDR1 SGHTA and CDR2 FQGNSA. The CDR3 consists of 11 residues. Trimming removed 8 bases from V and 7 bases from J, with 11 bases in between. CDR3: CASSGQLEAFF. The CDR3 DNA follows: TGTGCCAGCTCTGGACAGCTTGAAGCTTTCTTT.

The rearrangement uses TRBV6-1 and TRBJ1-5; a weak D match, TRBD1 (5 bases). The germline V gene encodes CDR1 MNHNS and CDR2 SASEGT. The CDR3 has 14 amino acids. V dropped 1 base and J dropped 3 bases, with 7 bases sitting between them. CDR3 coding DNA: TGTGCCAGCAGTGAAGAGGACACCAATCAGCCCCAGCATTTT. Its translation is CASSEEDTNQPQHF.

In its sample, this clone was seen once. The V call is TRBV6-5, the J call TRBJ1-1; the D gene is possibly TRBD1 (5 bases). The CDR3 has 14 amino acids. Germline V gives CDR1 MNHEY, CDR2 SVGAGI. The germline V and J ends were trimmed by 5 bases and 1 base, with 11 bases remaining between them. In nucleotides, the CDR3 is TGTGCCAGCAGTGTCAGACAGCGGAACACTGAAGCTTTCTTT. Its translation: CASSVRQRNTEAFF.

The chain joins TRBV6-6 to TRBJ1-6; no reliable D call. The CDR3 consists of 15 residues. The V end lost 2 bases, the J end lost 5 bases, and 10 bases lay between the germline ends. Germline V gene lookup returns CDR1 MNHNY and CDR2 SVGAGI (reference sequence). The CDR3 here is CASSYGGHDNSPLHF. DNA for the CDR3: TGTGCCAGCAGTTACGGTGGGCACGATAATTCACCCCTCCACTTT.

This chain connects TRBV9 to TRBJ1-1; TRBD1 agrees at 7 bases. Trimming took 4 bases from V and 1 from J; bases not matched to a gene: 7. The CDR3 is 15 residues long. CDR1 SGDLS and CDR2 YYNGEE come from the germline V gene. The CDR3 DNA reads as TGTGCCAGCAGCAAGAACAGGGGTACGAACACTGAAGCTTTCTTT. This translates into CASSKNRGTNTEAFF.

This chain connects TRBV9 to TRBJ1-6; D ambiguous. The CDR3 totals 19 residues. Germline V gene lookup returns CDR1 SGDLS and CDR2 YYNGEE. The V and J ends lost 1 base and 1 base respectively, with 18 bases between them. CDR3 protein: CASSVYPNLFESYNSPLHF. DNA for the CDR3: TGTGCCAGCAGCGTATACCCCAACTTGTTTGAGTCCTATAATTCACCCCTCCACTTT.

The chain employs TRBV28 and TRBJ1-6, with TRBD1 as a possible D gene (6 bases). Deletions cut 4 bases from V and 6 bases from J, with 10 bases between. Germline-derived CDR1 and CDR2 are MDHEN and SYDVKM. The CDR3 length is 14 residues. CDR3 amino acids: CASSSYRVNSPLHF. As DNA, the CDR3 is TGTGCCAGCAGTTCTTACAGGGTTAATTCACCCCTCCACTTT.

This clone was counted a single time. The gene calls are TRBV4-1 and TRBJ2-3, with TRBD2 matching over 10 bases. The CDR3 sequence is 16 residues long. Trimming cost V 0 bases and J 4 bases; bases outside gene matches: 4. The germline CDR1 and CDR2 sequences are MGHRA and YSYEKL. The CDR3 sequence: CASSQESSGGSDTQYF. The CDR3 DNA reads as TGCGCCAGCAGCCAAGAATCTAGCGGGGGCTCAGATACGCAGTATTTT.

The V call is TRBV6-5, the J call TRBJ1-1; TRBD1 is a possible D gene (5 bases). This CDR3 spans 15 amino acids. The V gene lost 6 bases and the J gene lost 1 base, with 15 bases spanning the gap. Germline CDR1 MNHEY, CDR2 SVGAGI. The CDR3 DNA follows: TGTGCCAGCAGCTTCAGGGTAGGAACGAACACTGAAGCTTTCTTT. This translates into CASSFRVGTNTEAFF.

This chain links TRBV9 with TRBJ2-7; 7 nucleotides line up with TRBD2. CDR1 and CDR2 (germline): SGDLS, YYNGEE. This CDR3 has 17 amino acids. The V and J ends lost 3 bases and 2 bases, in that order; junction bases with no gene match: 14. The CDR3 DNA reads TGTGCCAGCAGCGGCCCGCGGGGAGCGGGGACCCCCTACGAGCAGTACTTC. The encoded protein is CASSGPRGAGTPYEQYF.

The genes are TRBV28 and TRBJ1-5; possibly TRBD1 for D (6 bases). The CDR3 has 14 amino acids. Trimming took off 8 bases at V and 1 base at J, with 12 bases between the two ends. Germline CDR1 MDHEN, CDR2 SYDVKM. This CDR3 is CASAFTGSNQPQHF. CDR3 in DNA: TGTGCCAGCGCCTTTACAGGGAGCAATCAGCCCCAGCATTTT.

This chain connects TRBV5-1 to TRBJ2-2, with D unclear. The CDR3 spans 13 residues. V was cut by 3 bases and J by 9 bases, with 12 bases left in between. Germline lookup yields CDR1 SGHRS and CDR2 YFSETQ. The CDR3 DNA sequence: TGCGCCAGCAGCTCTCCCCGTTTTCGGGAGCTGTTTTTT. It yields the protein CASSSPRFRELFF.

This clone was counted a few times. The chain has TRBV19 and TRBJ2-7; 11 positions agree with TRBD1. The V gene's germline CDR1 is LNHDA and CDR2 SQIVND (reference sequence). The trim removed 10 bases at V and 7 bases at J, leaving 9 bases unmatched. This CDR3 contains 13 residues. The CDR3 DNA follows: TGTGCCACTTCAAGGACAGGGGGCGTTGAGCAGTACTTC. It specifies CATSRTGGVEQYF.

The chain uses TRBV12-5 and TRBJ1-1; 9 bases map to TRBD1. V lost 7 bases to trimming and J lost 4 bases; unmatched junction nucleotides: 16. There are 17 residues in the CDR3. Per the germline V gene, CDR1 is LGHNT and CDR2 is FRNRAP. The CDR3 sequence is CASEITRDRVDGTEAFF. The CDR3 nucleotides read TGTGCTAGTGAGATCACCCGGGACAGGGTGGATGGCACTGAAGCTTTCTTT.